Listed here are 30 T cell receptor beta chains from one sample, sequenced in a study of T cell repertoires in cytomegalovirus infection. TCRdb re-analysed the reads in MiXCR, keeping a single row per CDR3 protein. Of about 310,000 distinct CDR3 sequences listed, about a tenth are singletons. The sequencing sample was made of PBMCs. The source is a human donor in good health (CMV status not recorded). Some clones in this sample may be carry-over from other donors' samples.

Ten or more counts support this clonotype. The rearrangement uses TRBV10-3 and TRBJ2-7; D might be TRBD1 (6 bases). The CDR3 contains 14 residues. Germline V CDR1 and CDR2: ENHRY, SYGVKD. The ends were cut back, 6 bases at V and 6 bases at J, with 18 bases in the middle. The CDR3 loop is CAIRTLQGPVEQYV. CDR3 sequence (DNA): TGTGCCATCAGGACCCTACAGGGACCTGTCGAGCAGTACGTC.

This chain uses TRBV7-9 with TRBJ2-2, with TRBD2 as a possible D gene (6 bases). Germline V gene sequence: CDR1 SEHNR, CDR2 FQNEAQ (reference sequence). Trimming pared 3 bases from V and 5 bases from J, leaving 19 bases between. This CDR3 spans 17 amino acids. The chain's CDR3 is CASSFGSTPFGTGELFF. In DNA form, the CDR3 reads TGTGCCAGCAGCTTCGGGAGTACACCCTTCGGGACCGGGGAGCTGTTTTTT. The full variable domain, completed using reference TRBV7-9 and TRBJ2-2, is DTGVSQNPRHKITKRGQNVTFRCDPISEHNRLYWYRQTLGQGPEFLTYFQNEAQLEKSRLLSDRFSAERPKGSFSTLEIQRTEQGDSAMYLCASSFGSTPFGTGELFFGEGSRLTVL.

The sample holds many counts of this clonotype. The CDR3 sequence: CASRKTGPTEAFF. The CDR3 DNA sequence: TGTGCCAGCAGAAAGACAGGGCCTACTGAAGCTTTCTTT. The V gene is TRBV12-3 or TRBV12-4, the J gene TRBJ1-1, with TRBD1 identical over 7 bases. The V gene end was trimmed by 6 bases and the J gene end by 5 bases; junction bases not matched to a gene: 6. This CDR3 has 13 amino acids.

The CDR3 here is CASQGRDYNQPQHF. In nucleotides, the CDR3 is TGTGCCAGCCAAGGCCGGGATTACAATCAGCCCCAGCATTTT. The chain employs TRBV2 and TRBJ1-5; D is unclear. Trimming left V 8 bases short and J 3 bases short, with 14 bases between. CDR3 length: 14 amino acids. CDR1 is SNHLY, CDR2 FYNNEI, per germline.

This clonotype has just a few counts. V usage is TRBV6-2 or TRBV6-3 and J usage is TRBJ1-2; no definite D call. V shed 4 bases and J shed 4 bases, with 13 bases lying between them. The length of the CDR3 is 14 residues. Looked up from germline, CDR1 is MNHEY and CDR2 is SVGEGT. The CDR3 is CASSFPGVPYGYTF. The CDR3 DNA is TGTGCCAGCAGTTTCCCCGGGGTTCCCTATGGCTACACCTTC.

This clonotype was picked up many times. V is TRBV19 and J is TRBJ1-5; the D gene is possibly TRBD1 (6 bases). V lost 7 bases to trimming and J lost 1 base, with 14 bases between them. The germline gives CDR1 LNHDA, CDR2 SQIVND (reference sequence). CDR3 length: 15 residues. The CDR3 region is CASTPGTLSNQPQHF. CDR3 bases: TGTGCCAGTACCCCCGGGACACTCAGCAATCAGCCCCAGCATTTT.

The chain carries TRBV7-9 and TRBJ2-1; D ambiguous. Germline V gives CDR1 SEHNR, CDR2 FQNEAQ (reference sequence). Trimming shortened V by 1 base and J by 4 bases, and 14 bases separated the two germline ends. The CDR3 length is 16 residues. CDR3 nucleotide sequence: TGTGCCAGCAGCTTAGGTCATTCCATGTCATACAATGAGCAGTTCTTC. Its protein product is CASSLGHSMSYNEQFF.

This clonotype has a count of ten or more. The rearrangement links TRBV19 to TRBJ2-2, with no clear D. From germline, CDR1 is LNHDA and CDR2 SQIVND (reference sequence). The CDR3 runs 14 residues. Trimming removed 11 bases at V and 5 bases at J, with 18 bases between. For the CDR3, the DNA is TGTGCCTCGGACGCCGGAGCGTGGACCGGGGAGCTGTTTTTT. This encodes CASDAGAWTGELFF. Full variable domain (remainder filled in from reference TRBV19 and TRBJ2-2): DGGITQSPKYLFRKEGQNVTLSCEQNLNHDAMYWYRQDPGQGLRLIYYSQIVNDFQKGDIAEGYSVSREKKESFPLTVTSAQKNPTAFYLCASDAGAWTGELFFGEGSRLTVL.

This clonotype was detected only a few times. The chain combines TRBV28 with TRBJ2-2, with 9 bases matching TRBD2. There are 13 residues in the CDR3. CDR1 is MDHEN, CDR2 SYDVKM, per germline. V gave up 6 bases and J gave up 7 bases; unmatched junction bases: 3. The DNA of the CDR3 is TGTGCCAGCAGCATTAGCGGGGGCGGGGAGCTGTTTTTT. Amino acid sequence: CASSISGGGELFF.

This clonotype was counted at least ten times. The V and J genes are TRBV25-1 and TRBJ1-1; 7 bases are shared with TRBD1. The CDR3 has 14 amino acids. Trimming took 6 bases from V and 4 from J; bases not matched to a gene: 8. The germline CDR1 and CDR2 sequences are MGHDK and SYGVNS. Written as DNA, the CDR3 is TGTGCCAGCAGGGATCTAGGGACAGCCACTGAAGCTTTCTTT. Its protein is CASRDLGTATEAFF. The full variable domain, completed using reference TRBV25-1 and TRBJ1-1, is EADIYQTPRYLVIGTGKKITLECSQTMGHDKMYWYQQDPGMELHLIHYSYGVNSTEKGDLSSESTVSRIRTEHFPLTLESARPSHTSQYLCASRDLGTATEAFFGQGTRLTVV.

Many counts were recorded for this clonotype. The genes are TRBV10-3 and TRBJ2-5, with TRBD2 matching 11 bases. The CDR3 totals 14 residues. Germline CDR1 is ENHRY and CDR2 is SYGVKD. Trimming at V came to 8 bases and at J to 4 bases, leaving 6 bases not matched to a gene. For the CDR3, the DNA is TGTGCCATCTCGAGACTAGCGGGGCGAGAGACCCAGTACTTC. As protein: CAISRLAGRETQYF.

This clonotype was seen a handful of times. The chain is built from TRBV5-1 and TRBJ2-1; TRBD2 matches 12 bases. This CDR3 is 17 amino acids long. CDR1 SGHRS and CDR2 YFSETQ come from the germline V gene. With 4 bases clipped from V and 7 bases from J, the junction kept 12 bases outside the gene matches. CDR3 sequence: CASSLTSGGPGRNEQFF. The CDR3 DNA is TGCGCCAGCAGCCTCACTAGCGGGGGGCCGGGTAGGAATGAGCAGTTCTTC.

The chain recombines TRBV5-1 with TRBJ2-1; 7 bases fit TRBD1. V lost 0 bases, J lost 7 bases, and 7 bases stayed unmatched. This CDR3 contains 15 residues. The germline V gene encodes CDR1 SGHRS and CDR2 YFSETQ. CDR3 bases: TGCGCCAGCAGCTTGGGAGACAGGGATCATAATGAGCAGTTCTTC. It codes for CASSLGDRDHNEQFF.

This clonotype was found many times. The rearrangement uses TRBV5-5 and TRBJ2-5; perhaps TRBD2 as D (5 bases). Germline V gives CDR1 SGHKS, CDR2 YYEKEE (reference sequence). CDR3 length equals 15 residues. With 4 bases removed from V and 1 base from J, the gap between germline ends came to 14 bases. The CDR3 DNA reads TGTGCCAGCAGCCTACGAGAGGGAAGCCAAGAGACCCAGTACTTC. Its translation is CASSLREGSQETQYF. Looking up the rest from reference TRBV5-5 and TRBJ2-5 gives the full variable domain: DAGVTQSPTHLIKTRGQQVTLRCSPISGHKSVSWYQQVLGQGPQFIFQYYEKEERGRGNFPDRFSARQFPNYSSELNVNALLLGDSALYLCASSLREGSQETQYFGPGTRLLVL.

This clonotype was picked up a small number of times. V is TRBV12-3 or TRBV12-4 and J is TRBJ1-5, with 7 bases identical to TRBD1. The CDR3 loop spans 13 amino acids. J gave up 5 bases and V 6 bases, and 4 bases lay outside the gene matches. For the CDR3, the DNA is TGTGCCAGCAGAACAGGGGACGATCAGCCCCAGCATTTT. Encoded protein: CASRTGDDQPQHF.

The table lists this clonotype with many counts. The chain links TRBV7-9 to TRBJ2-2, with 9 bases that match TRBD2. Germline CDR1 SEHNR, CDR2 FQNEAQ (reference sequence). Losses at the gene ends were 5 bases for V and 6 bases for J; bases not matched to a gene: 1. The CDR3 consists of 13 residues. Here the CDR3 reads CASSPSGAGELFF. CDR3 in DNA: TGTGCCAGCAGCCCTAGCGGGGCCGGGGAGCTGTTTTTT.

The CDR3 DNA reads as TGTGCCAGCAGTTTAGGGGGGGGCGGAGGGGTCAATGAGCAGTTCTTC. Its translation: CASSLGGGGGVNEQFF. The gene calls are TRBV28 and TRBJ2-1; D might be TRBD2 (7 bases). CDR3 length: 16 residues. V was trimmed by 2 bases and J by 6 bases, leaving 17 bases between them. The germline gives CDR1 MDHEN, CDR2 SYDVKM.

The rearrangement uses TRBV20-1 and TRBJ2-1; 8 bases align to TRBD1. Germline loops: CDR1 DFQATT, CDR2 SNEGSKA (reference sequence). V shed 5 bases and J 12 bases; nucleotides not matched to a gene: 6. The CDR3 is made up of 11 amino acids. The CDR3 loop is CSADADRAQFF. In DNA form, the CDR3 reads TGCAGTGCTGACGCGGACAGGGCGCAGTTCTTC.

This rearrangement joins TRBV6-6 to TRBJ1-5; a possible D gene is TRBD1 (5 bases). This CDR3 is built from 15 residues. V lost 6 bases to trimming and J lost 4 bases, with 16 bases between them. Germline V CDR1 and CDR2: MNHNY, SVGAGI (reference sequence). CDR3 in DNA: TGTGCCAGCAGCCTTGGGGGGGACGTAAATCAGCCCCAGCATTTT. Its protein product is CASSLGGDVNQPQHF.

Many counts were recorded for this clonotype. This sequence joins TRBV11-2 and TRBJ2-3; 13 bases are shared with TRBD2. In germline, CDR1 is SGHAT, CDR2 FQNNGV. This CDR3 has 16 residues. Trimming removed 5 bases from V and 3 bases from J; junction bases left unmatched: 5. The CDR3 here is CASSEPGLAGTDTQYF. The CDR3 region has the DNA TGTGCCAGCAGCGAACCGGGACTAGCGGGGACAGATACGCAGTATTTT. The full variable domain, with the rest looked up from reference TRBV11-2 and TRBJ2-3, is EAGVAQSPRYKIIEKRQSVAFWCNPISGHATLYWYQQILGQGPKLLIQFQNNGVVDDSQLPKDRFSAERLKGVDSTLKIQPAKLEDSAVYLCASSEPGLAGTDTQYFGPGTRLTVL.

This clonotype was observed many times. The CDR3 sequence is CASSARGDWELFF. The CDR3 coding sequence is TGTGCCAGCAGTGCCAGAGGGGACTGGGAGCTGTTTTTT. The gene calls are TRBV28 and TRBJ2-2; D is perhaps TRBD2 (6 bases). The germline V gene encodes CDR1 MDHEN and CDR2 SYDVKM. This CDR3 contains 13 residues. V shed 5 bases and J shed 9 bases, with 13 bases lying between them.

This clonotype was observed many times. This chain joins TRBV7-6 and TRBJ2-3, with TRBD2 as a possible D gene (6 bases). The CDR3 totals 13 residues. The germline V and J ends were trimmed by 4 bases and 8 bases, with 13 bases remaining between them. CDR1 SGHVS and CDR2 FNYEAQ come from the germline V gene. The DNA for the CDR3 is TGTGCCAGCAGCTCCAGCGCGGAGGGTACGCAGTATTTT. Translating gives CASSSSAEGTQYF.

This clonotype was seen ten or more times. The V gene is TRBV10-2, the J gene TRBJ1-5, with D perhaps TRBD1 (5 bases). The CDR3 is 14 amino acids. Germline lookup yields CDR1 WSHSY and CDR2 SAAADI. V was clipped by 2 bases and J by 7 bases, with 12 bases between them. In nucleotides, the CDR3 is TGCGCCAGCAGTGAGAGCCCAGGGAAACAGCCCCAGCATTTT. Translated, it gives CASSESPGKQPQHF.

This chain connects TRBV12-3 or TRBV12-4 to TRBJ1-6, with 7 bases that match TRBD1. Losses at the gene ends were 5 bases for V and 6 bases for J; bases not matched to a gene: 7. This CDR3 region has 15 residues. This CDR3 is CASSIGTEVNSPLHF. CDR3 nucleotides: TGTGCCAGCAGTATCGGGACAGAAGTTAATTCACCCCTCCACTTT.

This clonotype was recorded many times. This sequence joins TRBV7-8 and TRBJ2-5; perhaps D is TRBD1 or TRBD2 (5 bases each). V was trimmed by 1 base and J by 2 bases, leaving 17 bases between them. The CDR3 contains 17 residues. In germline, CDR1 is SGHVS, CDR2 FQNEAQ. The chain's CDR3 is CASSLGIPRDGQETQYF. Here the CDR3 DNA reads TGTGCCAGCAGCTTAGGAATTCCCCGGGACGGACAAGAGACCCAGTACTTC. The whole variable domain, remainder taken from reference TRBV7-8 and TRBJ2-5, is GAGVSQSPRYKVAKRGQDVALRCDPISGHVSLFWYQQALGQGPEFLTYFQNEAQLDKSGLPSDRFFAERPEGSVSTLKIQRTQQEDSAVYLCASSLGIPRDGQETQYFGPGTRLLVL.

This clonotype was observed at least ten times. The V call is TRBV7-8, the J call TRBJ1-1; D not certain. V lost 7 bases, J lost 0 bases, and 15 bases lay in between. This CDR3 is built from 15 residues. Germline CDR1 SGHVS, CDR2 FQNEAQ. The CDR3 protein is CASTLHGQLNTEAFF. Written as DNA, the CDR3 is TGTGCCAGCACTCTCCACGGGCAGCTGAACACTGAAGCTTTCTTT.

The rearrangement uses TRBV20-1 and TRBJ2-5, with D unclear. Germline values: CDR1 DFQATT, CDR2 SNEGSKA (reference sequence). Trimming removed 5 bases at V and 0 bases at J, with 19 bases between. CDR3 length: 16 residues. This CDR3 reads CSAYPSTSEYQETQYF. The DNA for the CDR3 is TGCAGTGCTTACCCTTCTACCAGCGAGTACCAAGAGACCCAGTACTTC.

This clonotype has at least ten counts. This chain connects TRBV20-1 to TRBJ2-3; a possible D gene is TRBD1 (6 bases). The CDR3 runs 14 residues. Germline V gene lookup returns CDR1 DFQATT and CDR2 SNEGSKA (reference sequence). V was trimmed by 2 bases and J by 1 base, leaving 10 bases between them. The DNA of the CDR3 is TGCAGTGCTAGACAGGGGTTCGGCACAGATACGCAGTATTTT. This translates into CSARQGFGTDTQYF.

This clonotype appeared many times. The gene calls are TRBV7-2 and TRBJ1-2; 8 bases match TRBD1. V trimming: 3 bases; J trimming: 7 bases; junction bases outside the gene matches: 1. Germline lookup yields CDR1 SGHTA and CDR2 FQGNSA. This CDR3 has 12 amino acids. In DNA, the CDR3 is TGTGCCAGCAGCTTGACAGGGGCTGGCTACACCTTC. This sequence encodes CASSLTGAGYTF.

The sample holds many counts of this clonotype. The chain uses TRBV5-1 and TRBJ2-1; 7 bases line up with TRBD2. The CDR3 is made up of 16 amino acids. In germline, CDR1 is SGHRS, CDR2 YFSETQ. J was trimmed by 0 bases and V by 0 bases; bases with no gene match: 3. The CDR3 DNA sequence: TGCGCCAGCAGCTTGGTGGGGGGGGTCTCCTACAATGAGCAGTTCTTC. Amino acids: CASSLVGGVSYNEQFF.